These 11 T cell receptor beta chains share one sample of origin, sequenced in a study of regulatory T cells in long-lasting Graves disease. According to the study, TCR beta libraries were built with iRepertoire HTBI primers and CDR3-region Arm-PCR. Each CDR3 protein gets one entry after TCRdb re-called the multiplex PCR reads with MiXCR. Among 400,000 to 550,000 distinct CDR3 sequences listed, under 15% were seen once. Indicated time point: newly diagnosed GD, antithyroid drugs for less than 3 months. RNA isolated from PBMCs was used to make the TCR library. These same data were also listed under a study on T cells in Graves' hyperthyroidism and ophthalmopathy.

The specimen comprised peripheral blood mononuclear cells (PBMCs), sampled at new diagnosis, from a patient treated with antithyroid drugs. The receptor set was obtained from a young woman with Graves disease.

This clonotype was picked up a small number of times. This rearrangement joins TRBV29-1 to TRBJ2-5, with 10 bases matching TRBD1. The CDR3 has 14 amino acids. Trimming at V came to 4 bases and at J to 2 bases, leaving 4 bases not matched to a gene. Germline V gene sequence: CDR1 SQVTM, CDR2 ANQGSEA. DNA of the CDR3: TGCAGCGTTGGGACAGGGGGAAGACAAGAGACCCAGTACTTC. Translation: CSVGTGGRQETQYF.

Ten or more counts support this clonotype. The chain joins TRBV2 to TRBJ2-1, with D perhaps TRBD1 or TRBD2 (5 bases each). V shed 4 bases and J shed 0 bases, with 7 bases lying between them. Germline V gene data show CDR1 as SNHLY and CDR2 as FYNNEI. The CDR3 loop spans 14 amino acids. The CDR3 DNA reads TGTGCCAGCAGTGGGGGGAGCTCCTACAATGAGCAGTTCTTC. Translating it yields CASSGGSSYNEQFF.

This clonotype was seen ten or more times. Sequence at one end of the junction differs from germline and may be a read error. The V call is TRBV20-1, the J call TRBJ2-3; possibly TRBD2 for D (5 bases). CDR3 length equals 13 residues. CDR1 is DFQATT and CDR2 is SNEGSKA in the germline V gene (reference sequence). DNA of the CDR3: TGCAGTGCTGCGGCCTCTAGCAGAGATACGCAGTATTTT. Translating it yields CSAAASSRDTQYF.

As regards this clonotype: This could be a read error, since a much larger clone is one nucleotide away. This CDR3 is CASSEKTSVSNEQYF. The CDR3, as DNA: TGTGCCAGCAGTGAAAAGACTAGCGTTAGCAATGAGCAGTACTTC. This chain connects TRBV2 to TRBJ2-7; 8 positions match TRBD2. This CDR3 has 15 residues. In germline, CDR1 is SNHLY, CDR2 FYNNEI. J gave up 7 bases and V 2 bases, and 10 bases lay outside the gene matches.

The sample holds many counts of this clonotype. The chain recombines TRBV30 with TRBJ1-5, with D possibly being TRBD1 (5 bases). The CDR3 is 13 residues long. The V end was cut by 1 base, the J end by 4 bases, with 8 bases between. Germline CDR1 is GTSNPN and CDR2 is SVGIG (reference sequence). Here the CDR3 reads CAWSAGNNQPQHF. The CDR3 DNA sequence: TGTGCCTGGAGTGCAGGGAATAATCAGCCCCAGCATTTT. The full variable domain, its missing parts supplied by reference TRBV30 and TRBJ1-5, is SQTIHQWPATLVQPVGSPLSLECTVEGTSNPNLYWYRQAAGRGLQLLFYSVGIGQISSEVPQNLSASRPQDRQFILSSKKLLLSDSGFYLCAWSAGNNQPQHFGDGTRLSIL.

In this sample, this clonotype turned up many times. V gene TRBV20-1 combines with J gene TRBJ2-3; unclear D gene. This CDR3 has 13 amino acids. CDR1 and CDR2 from the germline V gene are DFQATT and SNEGSKA (reference sequence). CDR3: CTGGPQGTDTQYF. In nucleotides, the CDR3 is TGCACCGGCGGCCCCCAGGGCACAGATACGCAGTATTTT.

The chain couples TRBV29-1 to TRBJ2-1, with 9 bases fitting TRBD2. CDR3 size: 14 residues. Germline CDR1 and CDR2: SQVTM and ANQGSEA. The V segment lost 4 bases and the J segment 3 bases; nucleotides outside the gene matches: 4. The CDR3 coding sequence is TGCAGCGTTGGTGGCGGGAGGGTCTACAATGAGCAGTTCTTC. Translated, it gives CSVGGGRVYNEQFF.

In its sample, this clonotype was seen a few times. The rearrangement uses TRBV20-1 and TRBJ2-2, with 9 bases aligning to TRBD1. This CDR3 comprises 14 residues. Germline CDR1 and CDR2: DFQATT and SNEGSKA (reference sequence). J was trimmed by 3 bases and V by 5 bases; bases with no gene match: 4. CDR3 sequence: CSAAGQGHTGELFF. In DNA form, the CDR3 reads TGCAGTGCTGCGGGACAGGGACACACCGGGGAGCTGTTTTTT.

This clonotype was observed many times. The genes are TRBV12-3 or TRBV12-4 and TRBJ1-2, with TRBD1 matching over 7 bases. The ends lost 3 bases at V and 1 base at J; junction bases unmatched: 8. The CDR3 loop spans 16 amino acids. CDR3 region: CASSFTGAASNYGYTF. In nucleotides, the CDR3 is TGTGCCAGCAGTTTCACAGGGGCGGCCAGTAACTATGGCTACACCTTC.

The chain is built from TRBV5-1 and TRBJ2-1; 12 nucleotides line up with TRBD2. Germline V gene data show CDR1 as SGHRS and CDR2 as YFSETQ. The V and J ends lost 1 base and 4 bases, in that order; junction bases with no gene match: 3. CDR3 size: 16 residues. CDR3 amino acids: CASSLLAGGGYNEQFF. CDR3 nucleotide sequence: TGCGCCAGCAGCTTGCTAGCGGGAGGGGGTTACAATGAGCAGTTCTTC.

For this clonotype: A far larger clone is one nucleotide away, so this likely arose from a read error. The V call is TRBV11-2, the J call TRBJ2-1; 7 bases match TRBD1. CDR3 length equals 15 residues. In germline, CDR1 is SGHAT, CDR2 FQNNGV. V lost 4 bases to trimming and J lost 13 bases; unmatched junction nucleotides: 16. The CDR3 protein is CASSSTGVGMETQFF. The CDR3 DNA follows: TGTGCCAGCAGCTCAACAGGGGTGGGGATGGAGACCCAGTTCTTC.